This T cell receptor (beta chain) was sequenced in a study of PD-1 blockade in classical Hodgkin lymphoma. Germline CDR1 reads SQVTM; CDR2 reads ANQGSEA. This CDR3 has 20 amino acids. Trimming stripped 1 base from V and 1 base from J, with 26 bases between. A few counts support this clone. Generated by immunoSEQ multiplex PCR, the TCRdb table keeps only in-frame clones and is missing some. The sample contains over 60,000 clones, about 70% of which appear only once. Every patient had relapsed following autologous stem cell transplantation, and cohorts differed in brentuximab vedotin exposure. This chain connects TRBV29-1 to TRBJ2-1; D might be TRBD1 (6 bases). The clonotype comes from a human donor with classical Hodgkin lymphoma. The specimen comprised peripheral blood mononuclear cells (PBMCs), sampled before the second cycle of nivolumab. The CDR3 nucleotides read TGCAGCGTTGAAGCCATTATCCCATCAGGGGTGGGCCGATCCTACAATGAGCAGTTCTTC. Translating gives CSVEAIIPSGVGRSYNEQFF.